The T cell receptor (beta chain) described here comes from a study of OX40 agonist ivuxolimab in advanced cancers. Regarding the study as a whole: Partial responders treated at 0.1-3.0 mg/kg exhibited clonal expansion among the lowest measured. Nonresponders included some who also had low normalized T-cell clonal expansion.

The CDR3 runs 16 residues. V was shortened by 0 bases and J by 5 bases, with 14 bases between the two germline ends. CDR1 is LGHNA, CDR2 YSLEER, per germline. The data were produced by immunoSEQ multiplex PCR, yet TCRdb's version contains in-frame clones alone and is incomplete. The top ten clones hold 9% to 12% of a sample with fewer than 50,000 clones, roughly 89% of them seen once. Concerning this clone: Its antigen is not known.

The TCR comes from an adult with an advanced solid tumor such as melanoma, head and neck, liver or kidney cancer. The genes are TRBV4-3 and TRBJ2-1; no clear D gene. The sequencing used CD4+ or CD8+ T cells sorted from blood, collected in a trial of the OX40 agonist ivuxolimab. The CDR3 region has the DNA TGCGCCAGCAGCCAAGATAGCTGGAAGTCACACAATGAGCAGTTCTTC. Its translation is CASSQDSWKSHNEQFF.